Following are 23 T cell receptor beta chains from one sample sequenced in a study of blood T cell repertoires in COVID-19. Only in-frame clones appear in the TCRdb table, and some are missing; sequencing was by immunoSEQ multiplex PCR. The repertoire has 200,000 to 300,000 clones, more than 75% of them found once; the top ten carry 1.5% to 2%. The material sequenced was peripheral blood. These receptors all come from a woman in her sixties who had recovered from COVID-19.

The CDR3 loop is CATSRVYPDTQYF. CDR3 nucleotides: TGTGCCACCAGCAGGGTCTATCCAGATACGCAGTATTTT. This chain joins TRBV15 and TRBJ2-3, with D hard to call. The V gene's germline CDR1 is LNHNV and CDR2 YYDKDF (reference sequence). V was cut by 3 bases and J by 4 bases, with 8 bases left in between. The CDR3 spans 13 residues.

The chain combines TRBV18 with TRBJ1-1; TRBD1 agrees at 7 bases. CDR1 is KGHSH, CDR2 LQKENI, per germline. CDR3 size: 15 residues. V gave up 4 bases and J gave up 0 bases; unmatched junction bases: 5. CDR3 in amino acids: CASSQGQVMNTEAFF. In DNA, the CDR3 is TGTGCCAGCTCACAAGGACAGGTTATGAACACTGAAGCTTTCTTT.

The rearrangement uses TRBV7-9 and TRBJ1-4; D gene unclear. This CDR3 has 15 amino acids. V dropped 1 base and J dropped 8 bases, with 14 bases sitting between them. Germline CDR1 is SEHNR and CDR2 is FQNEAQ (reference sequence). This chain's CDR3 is CASSLGPVIEEKLFF. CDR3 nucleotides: TGTGCCAGCAGCTTAGGGCCAGTCATTGAAGAAAAACTGTTTTTT.

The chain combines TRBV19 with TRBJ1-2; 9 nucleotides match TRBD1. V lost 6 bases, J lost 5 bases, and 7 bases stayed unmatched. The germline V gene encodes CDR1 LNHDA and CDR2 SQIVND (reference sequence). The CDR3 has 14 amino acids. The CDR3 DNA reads TGTGCCAGTAGCCTGGACAGGGGAGGGTATGGCTACACCTTC. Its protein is CASSLDRGGYGYTF.

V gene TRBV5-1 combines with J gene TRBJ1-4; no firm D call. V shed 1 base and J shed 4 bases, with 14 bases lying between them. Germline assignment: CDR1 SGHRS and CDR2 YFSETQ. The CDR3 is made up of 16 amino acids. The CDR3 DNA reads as TGCGCCAGCAGCTTGATGGGGAGAATAGATAATGAAAAACTGTTTTTT. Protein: CASSLMGRIDNEKLFF.

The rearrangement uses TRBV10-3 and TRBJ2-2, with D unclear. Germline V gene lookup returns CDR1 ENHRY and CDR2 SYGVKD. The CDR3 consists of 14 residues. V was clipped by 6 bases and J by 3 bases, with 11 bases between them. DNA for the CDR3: TGTGCCATCAGCCCCGGCGCGGACACCGGGGAGCTGTTTTTT. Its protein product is CAISPGADTGELFF.

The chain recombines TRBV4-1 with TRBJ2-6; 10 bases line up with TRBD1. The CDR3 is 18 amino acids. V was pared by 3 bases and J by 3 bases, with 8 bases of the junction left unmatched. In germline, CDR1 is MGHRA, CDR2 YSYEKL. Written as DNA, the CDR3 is TGCGCCAGCAGCCATAGACAGGGGGCGCTTTTTGGGGCCAACGTCCTGACTTTC. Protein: CASSHRQGALFGANVLTF.

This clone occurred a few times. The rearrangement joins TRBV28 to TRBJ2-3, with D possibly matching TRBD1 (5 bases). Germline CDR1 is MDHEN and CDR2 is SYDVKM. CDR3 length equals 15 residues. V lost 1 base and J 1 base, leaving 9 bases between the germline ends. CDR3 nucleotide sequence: TGTGCCAGCAGTTTATACAGGCCGGGCACAGATACGCAGTATTTT. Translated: CASSLYRPGTDTQYF.

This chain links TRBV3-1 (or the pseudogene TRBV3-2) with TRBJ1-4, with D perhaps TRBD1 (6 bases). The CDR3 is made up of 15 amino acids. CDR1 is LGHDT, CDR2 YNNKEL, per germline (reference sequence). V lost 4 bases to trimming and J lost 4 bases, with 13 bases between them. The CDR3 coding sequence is TGTGCCAGCAGCCGGGGGCGACAGGATAATGAAAAACTGTTTTTT. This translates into CASSRGRQDNEKLFF.

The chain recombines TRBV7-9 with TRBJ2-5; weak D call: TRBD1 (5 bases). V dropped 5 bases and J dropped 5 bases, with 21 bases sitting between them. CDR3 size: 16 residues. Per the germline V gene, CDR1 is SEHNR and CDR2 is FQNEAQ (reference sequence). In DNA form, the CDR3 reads TGTGCCAGCAGCGACCCATTAGACAAAGCAGGGGAGACCCAGTACTTC. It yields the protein CASSDPLDKAGETQYF.

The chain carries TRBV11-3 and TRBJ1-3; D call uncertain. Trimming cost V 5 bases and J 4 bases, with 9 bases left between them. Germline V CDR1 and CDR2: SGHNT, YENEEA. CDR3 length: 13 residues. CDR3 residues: CASSRGGGNTIYF. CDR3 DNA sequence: TGTGCCAGCAGCCGCGGAGGAGGAAACACCATATATTTT.

The chain's CDR3 is CASSLSGAGGFTQYF. Here the CDR3 DNA reads TGTGCCAGCAGTTTATCCGGTGCGGGGGGGTTTACGCAGTATTTT. The chain couples TRBV27 to TRBJ2-3, with 9 bases identical to TRBD2. V dropped 0 bases and J dropped 8; count of bases not matched to a gene: 6. This CDR3 is 15 amino acids long. Germline assignment: CDR1 MNHEY and CDR2 SMNVEV (reference sequence).

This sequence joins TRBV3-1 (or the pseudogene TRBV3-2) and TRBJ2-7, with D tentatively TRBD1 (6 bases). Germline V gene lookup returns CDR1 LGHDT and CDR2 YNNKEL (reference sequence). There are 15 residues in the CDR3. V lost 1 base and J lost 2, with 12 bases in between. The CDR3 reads CASSQGQVFPYEQYF. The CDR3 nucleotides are TGTGCCAGCAGCCAAGGACAGGTCTTCCCCTACGAGCAGTACTTC.

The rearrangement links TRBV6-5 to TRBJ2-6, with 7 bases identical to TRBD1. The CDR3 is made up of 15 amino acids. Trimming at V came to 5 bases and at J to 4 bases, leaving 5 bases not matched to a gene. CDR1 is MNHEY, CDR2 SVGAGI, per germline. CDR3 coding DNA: TGTGCCAGCAGTAGGACAGGTACCGGGGCCAACGTCCTGACTTTC. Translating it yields CASSRTGTGANVLTF.

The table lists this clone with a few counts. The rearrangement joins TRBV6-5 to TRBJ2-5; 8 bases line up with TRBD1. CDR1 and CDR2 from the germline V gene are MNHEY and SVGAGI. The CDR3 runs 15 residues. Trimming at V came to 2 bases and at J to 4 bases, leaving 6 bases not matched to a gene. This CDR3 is CASSYQTGVGETQYF. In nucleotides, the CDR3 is TGTGCCAGCAGTTACCAGACAGGGGTGGGAGAGACCCAGTACTTC.

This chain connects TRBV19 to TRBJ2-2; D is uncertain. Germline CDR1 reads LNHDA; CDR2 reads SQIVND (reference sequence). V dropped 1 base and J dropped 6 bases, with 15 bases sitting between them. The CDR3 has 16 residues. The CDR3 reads CASSIVISLHAGELFF. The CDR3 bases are TGTGCCAGTAGTATAGTAATTAGTCTTCATGCCGGGGAGCTGTTTTTT.

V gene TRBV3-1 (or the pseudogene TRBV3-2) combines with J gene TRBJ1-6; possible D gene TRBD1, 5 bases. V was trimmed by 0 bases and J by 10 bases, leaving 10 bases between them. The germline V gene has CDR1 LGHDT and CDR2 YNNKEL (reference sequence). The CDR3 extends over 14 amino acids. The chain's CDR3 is CASSQDRVVSPLHF. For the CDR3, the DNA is TGTGCCAGCAGCCAAGACAGGGTGGTGTCACCCCTCCACTTT.

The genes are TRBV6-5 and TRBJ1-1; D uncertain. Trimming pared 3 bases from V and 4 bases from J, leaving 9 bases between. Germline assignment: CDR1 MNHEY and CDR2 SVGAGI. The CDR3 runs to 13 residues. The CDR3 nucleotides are TGTGCCAGCAGTTATTTTGGGAGCACTGAAGCTTTCTTT. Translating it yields CASSYFGSTEAFF.

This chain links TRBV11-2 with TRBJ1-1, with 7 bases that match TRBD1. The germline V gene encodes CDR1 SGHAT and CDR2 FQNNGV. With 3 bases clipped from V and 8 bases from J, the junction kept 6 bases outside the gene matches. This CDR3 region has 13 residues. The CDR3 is CASSLIRDREAFF. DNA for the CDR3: TGTGCCAGCAGCTTGATTAGGGACAGAGAAGCTTTCTTT. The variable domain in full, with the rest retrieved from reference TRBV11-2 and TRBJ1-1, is EAGVAQSPRYKIIEKRQSVAFWCNPISGHATLYWYQQILGQGPKLLIQFQNNGVVDDSQLPKDRFSAERLKGVDSTLKIQPAKLEDSAVYLCASSLIRDREAFFGQGTRLTVV.

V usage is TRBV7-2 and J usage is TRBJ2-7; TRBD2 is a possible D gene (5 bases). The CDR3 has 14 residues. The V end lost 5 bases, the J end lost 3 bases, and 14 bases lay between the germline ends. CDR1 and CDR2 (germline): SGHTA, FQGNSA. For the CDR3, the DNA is TGTGCCAGCAGCCCCGAGGGATTTAGCTACGAGCAGTACTTC. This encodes CASSPEGFSYEQYF.

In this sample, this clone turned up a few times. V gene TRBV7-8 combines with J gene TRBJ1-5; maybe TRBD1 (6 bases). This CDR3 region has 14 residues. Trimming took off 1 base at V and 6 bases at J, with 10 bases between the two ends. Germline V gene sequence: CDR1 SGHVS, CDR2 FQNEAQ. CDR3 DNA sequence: TGTGCCAGCAGCTTAGACAGGGTCCCTCAGCCCCAGCATTTT. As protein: CASSLDRVPQPQHF.

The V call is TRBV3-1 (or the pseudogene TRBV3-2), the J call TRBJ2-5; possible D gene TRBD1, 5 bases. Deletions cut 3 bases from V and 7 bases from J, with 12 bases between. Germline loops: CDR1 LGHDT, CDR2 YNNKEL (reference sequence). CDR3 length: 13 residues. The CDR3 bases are TGTGCCAGCAGCCAGGGCAGGGAAGCGACCCAGTACTTC. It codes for CASSQGREATQYF.

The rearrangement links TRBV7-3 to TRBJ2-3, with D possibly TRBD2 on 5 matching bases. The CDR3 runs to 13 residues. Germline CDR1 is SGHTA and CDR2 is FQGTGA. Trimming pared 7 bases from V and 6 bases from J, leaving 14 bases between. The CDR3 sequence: CASTHGVTDTQYF. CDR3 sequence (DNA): TGTGCCAGCACCCACGGGGTAACCGATACGCAGTATTTT. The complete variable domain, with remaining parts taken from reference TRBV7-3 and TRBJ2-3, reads GAGVSQTPSNKVTEKGKYVELRCDPISGHTALYWYRQSLGQGPEFLIYFQGTGAADDSGLPNDRFFAVRPEGSVSTLKIQRTERGDSAVYLCASTHGVTDTQYFGPGTRLTVL.